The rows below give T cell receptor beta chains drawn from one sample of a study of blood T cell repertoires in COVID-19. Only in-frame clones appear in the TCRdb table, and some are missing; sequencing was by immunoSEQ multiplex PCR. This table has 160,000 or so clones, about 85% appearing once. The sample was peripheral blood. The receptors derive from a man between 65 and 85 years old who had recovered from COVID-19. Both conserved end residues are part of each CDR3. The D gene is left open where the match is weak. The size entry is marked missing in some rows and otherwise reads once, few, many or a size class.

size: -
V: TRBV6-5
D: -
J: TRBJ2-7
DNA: TGTGCCAGCAGCTCCGGTTGGGAGCAGTACTTC
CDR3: CASSSGWEQYF

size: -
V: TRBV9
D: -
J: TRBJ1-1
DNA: TGTGCCAGCAGCGAGGGAGTGAACACTGAAGCTTTCTTT
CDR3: CASSEGVNTEAFF

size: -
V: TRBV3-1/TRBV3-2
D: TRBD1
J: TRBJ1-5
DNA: TGTGCCAGCAGCCTGGGGACAGGGGGCCTCAATCAGCCCCAGCATTTT
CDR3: CASSLGTGGLNQPQHF

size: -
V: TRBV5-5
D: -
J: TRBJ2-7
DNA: TGTGCCAGCAGCTCGACCGGGACAACCTACGAGCAGTACTTC
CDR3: CASSSTGTTYEQYF

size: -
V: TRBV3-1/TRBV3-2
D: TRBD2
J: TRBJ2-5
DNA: TGTGCCAGCAGCCAAGCTCGAGCGGGAGCCCCACAAGAGACCCAGTACTTC
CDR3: CASSQARAGAPQETQYF

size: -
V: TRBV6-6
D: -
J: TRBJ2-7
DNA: TGTGCCAGCAGACCCGACCGGGGTAGATACGAGCAGTACTTC
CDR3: CASRPDRGRYEQYF

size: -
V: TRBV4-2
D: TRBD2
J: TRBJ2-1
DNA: TGTGCCAGCACCAGACTAGCGGGAGGAGTTAATGAGCAGTTCTTC
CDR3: CASTRLAGGVNEQFF

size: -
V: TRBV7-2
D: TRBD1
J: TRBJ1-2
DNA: TGTGCCAGCAGCTTTGACAGGGACTATGGCTACACCTTC
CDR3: CASSFDRDYGYTF

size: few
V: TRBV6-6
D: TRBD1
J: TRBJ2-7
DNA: TGTGCCAGCAGTTACCCGCCGGGACAGATTTCCGCCGAGCAGTACTTC
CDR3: CASSYPPGQISAEQYF

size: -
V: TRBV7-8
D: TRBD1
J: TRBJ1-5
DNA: TGTGCCAGCAGGACAGGGGGCTTCAATCAGCCCCAGCATTTT
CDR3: CASRTGGFNQPQHF

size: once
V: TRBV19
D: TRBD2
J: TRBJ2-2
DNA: TGTGCCAGTAGTAGGCTAGCGGGAGGGACCGGGGAGCTGTTTTTT
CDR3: CASSRLAGGTGELFF

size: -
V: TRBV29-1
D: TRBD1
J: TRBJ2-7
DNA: TGCAGCGTATCCGGGACAGGGGGGTACGAGCAGTACTTC
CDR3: CSVSGTGGYEQYF

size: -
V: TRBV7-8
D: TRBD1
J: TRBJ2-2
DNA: TGTGCCAGCAGCCCCAGGGACAGGGGGCTCCCAGGGGAGCTGTTTTTT
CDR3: CASSPRDRGLPGELFF

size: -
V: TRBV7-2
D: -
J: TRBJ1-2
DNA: TGTGCCAGCAGCTCCCAGAGGGACTATGGCTACACCTTC
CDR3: CASSSQRDYGYTF

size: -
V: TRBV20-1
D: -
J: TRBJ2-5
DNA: TGCAGTGCTAGTTCCTCGCTAGCGCAAGAGACCCAGTACTTC
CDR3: CSASSSLAQETQYF

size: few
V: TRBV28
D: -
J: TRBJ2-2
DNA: TGTGCCAGCAGTTTACAGCTAGCCGGGGAGCTGTTTTTT
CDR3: CASSLQLAGELFF

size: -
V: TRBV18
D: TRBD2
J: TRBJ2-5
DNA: TGTGCCAGCTCACCACCGACTAGCGGGAGTCGAGAGACCCAGTACTTC
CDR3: CASSPPTSGSRETQYF

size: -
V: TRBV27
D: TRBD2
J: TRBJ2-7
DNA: TGTGCCAGCACCCCTGAATGGTTCAGCGGGAGGGTTTCCCCCTCCTACGAGCAGTACTTC
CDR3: CASTPEWFSGRVSPSYEQYF

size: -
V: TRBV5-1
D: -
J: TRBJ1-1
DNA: TGCGCCAGCAGACAGAACACTGAAGCTTTCTTT
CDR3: CASRQNTEAFF

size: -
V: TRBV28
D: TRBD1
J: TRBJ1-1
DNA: TGTGCCAGCAGTTTAACGGTTGGCAGGGGGGACACTGAAGCTTTCTTT
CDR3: CASSLTVGRGDTEAFF

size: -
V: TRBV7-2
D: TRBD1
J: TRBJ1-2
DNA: TGTGCCAGCAGCGCGGGGGGGACAGCAAGGGGAGATGGCTACACCTTC
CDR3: CASSAGGTARGDGYTF

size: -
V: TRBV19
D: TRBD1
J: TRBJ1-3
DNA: TGTGCCAGTAGTCCCGTTGGACAGGCGATTGGAAACACCATATATTTT
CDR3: CASSPVGQAIGNTIYF

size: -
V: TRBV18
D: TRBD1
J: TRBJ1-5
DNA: TGTGCCAGCTCACCTGGGACAGAGAGCAATCAGCCCCAGCATTTT
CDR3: CASSPGTESNQPQHF

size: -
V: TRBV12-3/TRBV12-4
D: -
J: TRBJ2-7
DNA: TGTGCCAGCAGCCGTGACAGCTACGAGCAGTACTTC
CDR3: CASSRDSYEQYF

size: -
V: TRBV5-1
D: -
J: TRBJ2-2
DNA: TGCGCCAGCAGCTTTTCCTTCGGGGGCACCGGGGAGCTGTTTTTT
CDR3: CASSFSFGGTGELFF

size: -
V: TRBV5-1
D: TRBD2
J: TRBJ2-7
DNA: TGCGCCAGCAGCTTACTAACTAGCGAGGTATACGAGCAGTACTTC
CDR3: CASSLLTSEVYEQYF

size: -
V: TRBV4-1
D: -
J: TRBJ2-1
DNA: TGCGCCAGCAGCCAAGAGGGCATCTACAATGAGCAGTTCTTC
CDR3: CASSQEGIYNEQFF

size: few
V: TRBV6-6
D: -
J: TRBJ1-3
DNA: TGTGCCAGCAGTGCGGGGGGCGCGAATGGAAACACCATATATTTT
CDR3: CASSAGGANGNTIYF

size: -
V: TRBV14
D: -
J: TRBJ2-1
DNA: TGTGCCAGCAGCCAAGTCACGGTACGATCATACTCCTACAATGAGCAGTTCTTC
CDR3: CASSQVTVRSYSYNEQFF

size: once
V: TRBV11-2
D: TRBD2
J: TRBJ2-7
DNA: TGTGCCAGCAGCCGTACTAGCGGGACTTCATACGAGCAGTACTTC
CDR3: CASSRTSGTSYEQYF

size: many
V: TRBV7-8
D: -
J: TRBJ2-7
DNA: TGTGCCAGCAGCTTAGGGGCAGACTACTACGAGCAGTACTTC
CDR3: CASSLGADYYEQYF

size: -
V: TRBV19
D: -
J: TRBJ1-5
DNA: TGTGCCAGTAGTGGACAGTATAGCAATCAGCCCCAGCATTTT
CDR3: CASSGQYSNQPQHF

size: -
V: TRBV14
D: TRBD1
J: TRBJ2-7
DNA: TGTGCCAGCAGCTTACTCGGGACAGGGCTATCGTACTTC
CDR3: CASSLLGTGLSYF

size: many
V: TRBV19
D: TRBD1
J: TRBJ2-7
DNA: TGTGCCAGTAGTATAGCGGGACAGTTCTACGAGCAGTACTTC
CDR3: CASSIAGQFYEQYF

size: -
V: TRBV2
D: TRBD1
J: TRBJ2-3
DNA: TGTGCCAGCAGTCCCGGGACAGGGGGGGATACGCAGTATTTT
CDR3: CASSPGTGGDTQYF

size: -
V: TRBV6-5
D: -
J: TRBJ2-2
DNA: TGTGCCAGCAGTTACGAAGGCCGGGGTCCCGGGGAGCTGTTTTTT
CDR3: CASSYEGRGPGELFF

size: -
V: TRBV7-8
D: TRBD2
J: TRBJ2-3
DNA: TGTGCCAGCAGCTTGCTAGCGGGAGTTTTGACAGATACGCAGTATTTT
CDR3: CASSLLAGVLTDTQYF

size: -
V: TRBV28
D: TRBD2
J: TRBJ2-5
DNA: TGTGCCAGCAGTCCACCTCCGGGACTAGAGCAACCGACCCAGTACTTC
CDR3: CASSPPPGLEQPTQYF

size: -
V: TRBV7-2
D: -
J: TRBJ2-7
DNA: TGTGCCAGCAGCCGTAACCAGGGAACCAACGAGCAGTACTTC
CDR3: CASSRNQGTNEQYF

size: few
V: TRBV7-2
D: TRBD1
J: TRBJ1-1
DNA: TGTGCCAGCAGCTTCGGACAGGGGAACACTGAAGCTTTCTTT
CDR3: CASSFGQGNTEAFF

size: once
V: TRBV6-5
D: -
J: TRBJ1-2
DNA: TGTGCCAGCAGCGCTCATAACGACGGGAACTATGGCTACACCTTC
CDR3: CASSAHNDGNYGYTF

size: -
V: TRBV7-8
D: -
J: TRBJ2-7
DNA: TGTGCCAGCAGCTTAATGGACTACTCCTACGAGCAGTACTTC
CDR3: CASSLMDYSYEQYF

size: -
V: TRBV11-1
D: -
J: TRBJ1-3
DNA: TGTGCCAGCAGCGAATTTCCGGGGACTACGGCGGACACCATATATTTT
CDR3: CASSEFPGTTADTIYF

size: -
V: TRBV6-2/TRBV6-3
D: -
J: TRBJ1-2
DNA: TGTGCCAGCAGTTACCGTGGAGGGCATGGCTACACCTTC
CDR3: CASSYRGGHGYTF

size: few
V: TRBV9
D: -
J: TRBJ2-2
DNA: TGTGCCAGCAGTTACAGGGTCACCGGGGAGCTGTTTTTT
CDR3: CASSYRVTGELFF

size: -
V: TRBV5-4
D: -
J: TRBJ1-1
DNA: TGTGCCAGCAGCTTGAAGGGGTCCCCTGAAGCTTTCTTT
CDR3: CASSLKGSPEAFF

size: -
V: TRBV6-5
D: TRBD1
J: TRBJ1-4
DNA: TGTGCCAGCAGTCCCCGGGACAGTCTTTCAGTGTTGATGTTTTTT
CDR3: CASSPRDSLSVLMFF

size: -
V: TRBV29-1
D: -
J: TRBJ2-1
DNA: TGCAGCGGGGGGGGCGCCAATGAGCAGTTCTTC
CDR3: CSGGGANEQFF